This TCR beta chain was captured in a study of blood T cell repertoires in COVID-19. Study-wide background: There were acute and convalescent COVID-19 samples, and they came from the United States, Italy and Spain. Nucleic acid was either cDNA or gDNA, and it came from T cells, B-cell-depleted T cells, or PBMCs.

Original data processing: The authors estimated nucleated cell counts from reference gene primer amplification. The repertoire was sequenced with immunoSEQ multiplex PCR; TCRdb's copy has only in-frame clones and lacks some. V and J calls and clone size follow that table, whereas D and trimming were derived from the DNA. The repertoire holds hundreds of thousands of clones, with under 90% as singletons. The receptor's source is a woman between 40 and 50 years old with active or convalescent COVID-19. Sample: peripheral blood.

The DNA for the CDR3 is TGTGCCAGCGTTCATTCCTCCCCGGGGGAGCAGTACTTC. As protein: CASVHSSPGEQYF. V usage is TRBV6-5 and J usage is TRBJ2-7; D possibly corresponds to TRBD2 (5 bases). Trimming stripped 8 bases from V and 7 bases from J, with 18 bases between. Germline values: CDR1 MNHEY, CDR2 SVGAGI. The CDR3 runs 13 residues.